Given below is one TCR beta chain in context. Its cognate antigen is unknown. The CDR3 length is 16 residues. The V and J ends lost 2 bases and 4 bases, in that order; junction bases with no gene match: 7. CDR1 is MDHEN and CDR2 is SYDVKM in the germline V gene. The data were taken from a study of cytomegalovirus exposure and HLA in healthy donors. Sequenced by immunoSEQ multiplex PCR; TCRdb stores in-frame clones only, minus some. The repertoire holds approximately 240,000 clones, with under 95% as singletons. General observations from the study: Cytomegalovirus association was assigned to approximately 180 TCR beta chains. The TCR clusters that emerged in the first cohort tended, a later analysis found, to co-occur in the approximately 130 validation repertoires. Whilst most TCR sequences proved rare, a subset of public TCRs occurred across many donors. Per published reports, the classifier diagnosed cytomegalovirus status with high specificity and sensitivity.

What was sequenced was PBMCs. The clonotype was recovered from a woman younger than 30 in good health and CMV-seronegative. The chain employs TRBV28 and TRBJ2-3; 9 bases are a match to TRBD2. CDR3 in DNA: TGTGCCAGCAGTTTAGGCGCGGGAGGGAGGGCAGATACGCAGTATTTT. It specifies CASSLGAGGRADTQYF.